Each of the 3 T cell receptor beta chains below was sequenced from the same sample in a study of Ad26.COV2.S vaccination and SARS-CoV-2 variants. Treatment indicated: some 20 received Ad26.COV2.S at low or high dose, single or two shots; about 5 received placebo; per-sample allocation not given. Vaccine and placebo recipients were sampled on day 63 after the first injection. Clones were read by immunoSEQ multiplex PCR, and TCRdb kept only the in-frame ones, dropping some. Among about 400,000 clones listed, roughly 80% were seen once. The sequenced sample was peripheral blood, obtained in a trial of Ad26.COV2.S vaccine versus placebo. These receptors all come from a person between 18 and 60 years old who received the Ad26.COV2.S COVID-19 vaccine or a placebo.

V usage is TRBV18 and J usage is TRBJ1-3; TRBD1 agrees at 7 bases. The CDR3 runs to 15 residues. The V gene end was trimmed by 3 bases and the J gene end by 0 bases; junction bases not matched to a gene: 2. The germline V gene has CDR1 KGHSH and CDR2 LQKENI. CDR3 amino acids: CASSPGTDSGNTIYF. CDR3 sequence (DNA): TGTGCCAGCTCACCGGGGACAGACTCTGGAAACACCATATATTTT.

The V call is TRBV19, the J call TRBJ2-7; D may be TRBD1 or TRBD2 (5 bases each). This CDR3 is 13 amino acids long. CDR1 is LNHDA and CDR2 is SQIVND in the germline V gene (reference sequence). V lost 6 bases to trimming and J lost 6 bases, with 15 bases between them. This chain's CDR3 is CASSSYGAVEQYF. The CDR3 nucleotides are TGTGCCAGTAGCTCCTACGGGGCTGTCGAGCAGTACTTC.

This sequence joins TRBV19 and TRBJ1-6, with D tentatively TRBD1 (5 bases). In germline, CDR1 is LNHDA, CDR2 SQIVND (reference sequence). The V and J ends lost 2 bases and 8 bases respectively, with 13 bases between them. This CDR3 spans 15 amino acids. The CDR3 bases are TGTGCCAGTAGTATAAAGGACAAGGGGTATTCACCCCTCCACTTT. Protein sequence: CASSIKDKGYSPLHF. The entire variable domain, with the rest obtained from reference TRBV19 and TRBJ1-6, is as follows: DGGITQSPKYLFRKEGQNVTLSCEQNLNHDAMYWYRQDPGQGLRLIYYSQIVNDFQKGDIAEGYSVSREKKESFPLTVTSAQKNPTAFYLCASSIKDKGYSPLHFGNGTRLTVT.